This T cell receptor beta chain appears in the sequencing data of a study of cytomegalovirus exposure and HLA in healthy donors. About this clone: Its specificity is not known.

V lost 2 bases to trimming and J lost 1 base, with 15 bases between them. Germline-derived CDR1 and CDR2 are SGHDT and YYEEEE. The length of the CDR3 is 17 residues. Study findings and constraints: One later analysis reportedly identified an Asian-associated ancestry cluster that showed fewer N-insertions than the approximately 700-donor mean. Immune exposure information available was restricted to CMV serostatus. Because they were indistinguishable, some V segments, including TRBV6-2 and TRBV6-3, were excluded.

Both 60 Vbeta primers and 13 Jbeta primers went into the PCR. TCRdb's copy holds only in-frame clones and misses some; the assay was immunoSEQ multiplex PCR. Found here are 200,000 or so clones, 75% to 85% of them singletons; the top ten hold 6.5%. The chain joins TRBV5-6 to TRBJ1-4; D perhaps matches TRBD1 (5 bases). This clonotype was obtained from a woman aged 45 to 65 in good health and CMV-seropositive. The sequencing sample was made of PBMCs. In nucleotides, the CDR3 is TGTGCCAGCAGCTTTAGGGGCCTAAGGGGAACTAATGAAAAACTGTTTTTT. This encodes CASSFRGLRGTNEKLFF.